This T cell receptor (beta chain) was recovered during a study of T cells in Graves' hyperthyroidism and ophthalmopathy. The length of the CDR3 is 16 residues. Losses at the gene ends were 6 bases for V and 6 bases for J; bases not matched to a gene: 10. For this clonotype: Its antigen is still unknown.

RNA transcripts were the template for amplifying TCR beta CDR3 regions. The HTBI primer set drove a first-round RT-PCR of the TCR CDR3. TCRdb called the multiplex PCR reads again in MiXCR, with one record for every CDR3 protein. This sample has around 520,000 distinct CDR3 sequences, with less than 25% found just once. Study conclusions and caveats: Also found in blood were most expanded thyroid clonotypes above 0.001.

The PBMCs were sourced from fresh peripheral blood (more than 9 ml). This TCR was recovered from a woman in her twenties or thirties with Graves' ophthalmopathy. Specimen: blood. The genes are TRBV12-3 or TRBV12-4 and TRBJ2-2; 10 bases line up with TRBD1. As DNA, the CDR3 is TGTGCCAGCAGCGAATCCGGGACAGGGGCTCCCGGGGAGCTGTTTTTT. Amino acids: CASSESGTGAPGELFF.